Below, one T cell receptor (beta chain) is given with its context. This receptor's antigen is unknown. No much larger clonotype is one base removed from it; base qualities were not supplied. At one collaborating source in Seattle, patients were enrolled during active infection and were followed longitudinally through the course of disease. Each collaborating institution followed its own protocols to collect whole blood in K2EDTA tubes. Collaborator samples were shipped for TCRbeta analysis as frozen whole blood, isolated PBMCs, or DNA extracted from either sample type. These data come from a study of blood T cell repertoires in COVID-19 (dated by TCRdb to 2018 to 2020). Regarding the research as a whole: Collaborator samples came from the United States, Italy and Spain and covered acute and convalescent phases of COVID-19. Deeply sampled blood TCRbeta repertoires from subjects exposed to, actively infected with, or recovered from COVID-19 were included in the dataset. The repertoires were released in a freely available public database intended as a resource for research on the immune response to SARS-CoV-2. Where available, HLA class I and class II types were obtained from metadata supplied by the sample provider rather than from assay-based typing. A de-identified subject ID, COVID-19 status, age in years and sex were almost always included in the sample metadata. The samples were drawn from the first 160 participants of the ongoing ImmuneRACE study and from under 1,500 subjects provided by 6 global collaborators. The prospective study material was composed of cDNA or gDNA derived from T cells, B-cell-depleted T cells, or PBMCs.

Overall study results and their limits: Clinical and demographic metadata were provided uncurated, with the amount varying by source and participant.

The CDR3 has 18 amino acids, counting the end cysteine and phenylalanine. Of the read, only the CDR3 DNA is kept; its 54 bases are in frame from base 1. Clipping removes 7 bases from V and 2 bases from J, with 11 as the unmatched junction base count. The germline V gene yields SGDLS for CDR1 and YYNGEE for CDR2. TCRbeta CDR3 regions were amplified from genomic DNA using the immunoSEQ Assay, a bias-controlled multiplex PCR. On the study's bioinformatics: The number of nucleated cells in each sample was estimated from the amplification of reference gene primers within the assay. To quantify the absolute abundance of each unique TCRbeta CDR3 rearrangement, sequence reads were collapsed and filtered. Productive Simpson clonality was computed per sample as the square root of Simpson's diversity index over productive rearrangements. TCRdb mirrors the immuneACCESS table, restricted to in-frame sequences. Some clones are absent from its copies; in checked studies, under half trace to an unresolved V gene, and the reason for the others is unknown. The V and J calls and clone size come from that table; D and trimming were worked out from the DNA. Across this sample there are approximately 110,000 clones, with approximately 85% seen only once. The ten largest make up roughly 5% of the sample.

What was sequenced was peripheral blood. The TCR was taken from a woman between 55 and 75 years old with COVID-19, enrolled during active disease. The rearranged chain carries TRBV9 and TRBJ2-1; the central 14 bases match TRBD2. The DNA reads as follows: TGTGCCAGCCCCTTAGGGACTAGCGGGGGCCTAACCTACAATGAGCAGTTCTTC. Its protein is CASPLGTSGGLTYNEQFF.